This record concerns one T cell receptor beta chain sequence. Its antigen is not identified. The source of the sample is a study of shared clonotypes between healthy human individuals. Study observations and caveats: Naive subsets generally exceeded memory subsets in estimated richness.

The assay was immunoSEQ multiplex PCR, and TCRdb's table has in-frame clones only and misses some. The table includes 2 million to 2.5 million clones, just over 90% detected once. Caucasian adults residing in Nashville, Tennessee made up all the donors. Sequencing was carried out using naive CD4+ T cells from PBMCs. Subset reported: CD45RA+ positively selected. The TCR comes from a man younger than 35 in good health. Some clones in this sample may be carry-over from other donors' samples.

The CDR3 sequence: CASSPPGSDEQYF. As DNA, the CDR3 is TGTGCCAGCAGCCCTCCCGGGTCCGACGAGCAGTACTTC. The chain combines TRBV7-6 with TRBJ2-7; D gene unclear. The V end was cut by 5 bases, the J end by 5 bases, with 13 bases between. The CDR3 is made up of 13 amino acids. Looked up from germline, CDR1 is SGHVS and CDR2 is FNYEAQ.